This passage covers 30 T cell receptor beta chains from one sample sequenced in a study of T cell responses to AZD1222 COVID-19 vaccine. Some clones are missing from TCRdb's copy, which holds only in-frame ones; the method was immunoSEQ multiplex PCR. The sample lists under 200,000 clones, roughly 92% seen once, with 1.6% in the top ten. Sequences were derived from peripheral blood, sampled on day 0 of AZD1222 vaccination. Receptor source: an adult in good health.

The chain carries TRBV9 and TRBJ2-1; TRBD2 matches 9 bases. The ends lost 0 bases at V and 8 bases at J; junction bases unmatched: 9. Germline V gene lookup returns CDR1 SGDLS and CDR2 YYNGEE. The length of the CDR3 is 16 residues. CDR3 nucleotide sequence: TGTGCCAGCAGCGTAGGGACTAGCGTCCTAGGCGATGAGCAGTTCTTC. This sequence encodes CASSVGTSVLGDEQFF.

V gene TRBV7-3 combines with J gene TRBJ2-7, with 10 bases lining up with TRBD1. The CDR3 loop spans 15 amino acids. CDR1 and CDR2 (germline): SGHTA, FQGTGA. V lost 2 bases, J lost 7 bases, and 8 bases stayed unmatched. The CDR3 sequence is CASSLSGTGVGEQYF. The CDR3 DNA is TGTGCCAGCAGCTTATCAGGGACAGGGGTAGGGGAGCAGTACTTC.

This clone was seen once. The gene calls are TRBV9 and TRBJ2-7; 11 bases agree with TRBD1. V lost 4 bases, J lost 3 bases, and 9 bases stayed unmatched. The CDR3 is 16 residues long. Germline assignment: CDR1 SGDLS and CDR2 YYNGEE. The CDR3 loop is CASSLSTGTGGYEQYF. In DNA, the CDR3 is TGTGCCAGCAGCCTAAGTACCGGGACAGGGGGCTACGAGCAGTACTTC.

This clone showed up just once. The chain has TRBV19 and TRBJ1-1; D is possibly TRBD1 (6 bases). This CDR3 spans 15 amino acids. Trimming removed 0 bases at V and 1 base at J, with 9 bases between. CDR1 is LNHDA, CDR2 SQIVND, per germline (reference sequence). CDR3 sequence: CASSIDDRRNTEAFF. CDR3 nucleotide sequence: TGTGCCAGTAGTATAGACGACAGGAGGAACACTGAAGCTTTCTTT.

The chain is built from TRBV7-9 and TRBJ2-2; the D gene could be TRBD1 or TRBD2 (5 bases each). The V gene's germline CDR1 is SEHNR and CDR2 FQNEAQ (reference sequence). The germline V and J ends were trimmed by 5 bases and 6 bases, with 16 bases remaining between them. CDR3 length: 15 residues. This chain's CDR3 is CASSKGVGNSGELFF. In DNA form, the CDR3 reads TGTGCCAGCAGCAAAGGGGTCGGGAATTCCGGGGAGCTGTTTTTT.

The chain carries TRBV5-4 and TRBJ2-7, with D unresolved. Trimming cost V 0 bases and J 3 bases, with 4 bases left between them. CDR1 SGHNT and CDR2 YYREEE come from the germline V gene (reference sequence). This CDR3 spans 12 amino acids. The CDR3 DNA is TGTGCCAGCAGCTTGGGCGACTACGAGCAGTACTTC. This gives the protein CASSLGDYEQYF. Full variable domain (rest looked up from reference TRBV5-4 and TRBJ2-7): ETGVTQSPTHLIKTRGQQVTLRCSSQSGHNTVSWYQQALGQGPQFIFQYYREEENGRGNFPPRFSGLQFPNYSSELNVNALELDDSALYLCASSLGDYEQYFGPGTRLTVT.

The V gene is TRBV30, the J gene TRBJ2-2; D may be TRBD1 (6 bases). V was pared by 4 bases and J by 6 bases, with 15 bases between. The CDR3 runs 14 residues. Germline CDR1 is GTSNPN and CDR2 is SVGIG (reference sequence). DNA for the CDR3: TGTGCCTGGATGGGGACACCTGGGGCCGGGGAGCTGTTTTTT. Amino acids: CAWMGTPGAGELFF.

Only one count was recorded for this clone. CDR3 amino acids: CASSPGTAPNYGYTF. The CDR3 nucleotides read TGTGCCAGCAGCCCGGGGACAGCGCCTAACTATGGCTACACCTTC. The gene calls are TRBV7-8 and TRBJ1-2; 7 nucleotides line up with TRBD1. Trimming removed 5 bases from V and 0 bases from J; junction bases left unmatched: 6. The germline CDR1 and CDR2 sequences are SGHVS and FQNEAQ. The CDR3 totals 15 residues.

The gene calls are TRBV2 and TRBJ2-2; D perhaps matches TRBD1 (6 bases). V was trimmed by 5 bases and J by 2 bases, leaving 12 bases between them. The CDR3 loop spans 15 amino acids. Germline CDR1 SNHLY, CDR2 FYNNEI. The DNA of the CDR3 is TGTGCCAGCAGTTCCCGGGACAAAAACACCGGGGAGCTGTTTTTT. It codes for CASSSRDKNTGELFF.

This chain joins TRBV6-5 and TRBJ2-7; D uncertain. Germline lookup yields CDR1 MNHEY and CDR2 SVGAGI. This CDR3 spans 14 amino acids. Trimming shortened V by 7 bases and J by 0 bases, and 13 bases separated the two germline ends. In DNA, the CDR3 is TGTGCCAGCAAATCGAACAGCATCTCCTACGAGCAGTACTTC. Its translation is CASKSNSISYEQYF.

This clone came up once. The chain recombines TRBV5-1 with TRBJ1-4; 11 nucleotides line up with TRBD1. The CDR3 runs 15 residues. V was pared by 4 bases and J by 7 bases, with 6 bases of the junction left unmatched. The germline V gene encodes CDR1 SGHRS and CDR2 YFSETQ. The CDR3 here is CASSPSGTGGEKLFF. The CDR3 region has the DNA TGCGCCAGCAGCCCCTCTGGGACAGGGGGTGAAAAACTGTTTTTT.

The chain is built from TRBV29-1 and TRBJ2-7; TRBD1 aligns across 10 bases. Trimming at V came to 5 bases and at J to 6 bases, leaving 13 bases not matched to a gene. The CDR3 has 15 residues. Germline CDR1 is SQVTM and CDR2 is ANQGSEA. CDR3 in DNA: TGCAGCGTTTTGGGAATCCGGGACAGGGGTTTCGAGCAGTACTTC. It encodes CSVLGIRDRGFEQYF.

This clone was found once. The CDR3 here is CASSKGQGRADGELFF. CDR3 coding DNA: TGTGCCAGCAGCAAGGGACAGGGAAGGGCGGACGGGGAGCTGTTTTTT. The rearrangement links TRBV6-2 or TRBV6-3 to TRBJ2-2, with 9 bases aligning to TRBD1. V was pared by 6 bases and J by 7 bases, with 12 bases of the junction left unmatched. The germline CDR1 and CDR2 sequences are MNHEY and SVGEGT. CDR3 length equals 16 residues.

The V call is TRBV3-1 (or the pseudogene TRBV3-2), the J call TRBJ2-1; 12 positions agree with TRBD2. The V and J ends lost 3 bases and 10 bases, in that order; junction bases with no gene match: 7. CDR3 length: 15 amino acids. Germline CDR1 is LGHDT and CDR2 is YNNKEL (reference sequence). The CDR3 protein is CASSQGTSGSTEQFF. CDR3 nucleotide sequence: TGTGCCAGCAGCCAGGGGACTAGCGGGTCTACAGAGCAGTTCTTC.

The chain is built from TRBV16 and TRBJ1-5; D is uncertain. The length of the CDR3 is 14 residues. V was pared by 0 bases and J by 3 bases, with 6 bases between. Per the germline V gene, CDR1 is KGHSY and CDR2 is FQNENV. The CDR3, as DNA: TGTGCCAGCAGCCAATCTGCGGTCAATCAGCCCCAGCATTTT. Translating gives CASSQSAVNQPQHF.

The rearrangement joins TRBV14 to TRBJ1-6; no clear D. CDR3 length: 14 residues. V shed 7 bases and J shed 7 bases, with 14 bases lying between them. CDR1 SGHDN and CDR2 FVKESK come from the germline V gene. The CDR3 DNA sequence: TGTGCCAGCAAGGACGGGAGGTTCAATTCACCCCTCCACTTT. This sequence encodes CASKDGRFNSPLHF.

CDR3 nucleotides: TGTGCCAGCTCACCACCAGGTCTTACGATCACTGAAGCTTTCTTT. Translation: CASSPPGLTITEAFF. The chain employs TRBV18 and TRBJ1-1; D is ambiguous. This CDR3 contains 15 residues. Germline V gene lookup returns CDR1 KGHSH and CDR2 LQKENI. Trimming took 0 bases from V and 4 from J, leaving 12 bases between them.

The J gene is TRBJ2-2, the V gene TRBV19, with 7 bases fitting TRBD1. Trimming took 5 bases from V and 3 from J; bases not matched to a gene: 6. CDR1 is LNHDA, CDR2 SQIVND, per germline (reference sequence). The CDR3 extends over 15 amino acids. CDR3 DNA sequence: TGTGCCAGTAGTCTCGGACAGGTCTACACCGGGGAGCTGTTTTTT. Translated: CASSLGQVYTGELFF.

The table lists this clone with a few counts. The chain is built from TRBV7-6 and TRBJ2-2; perhaps TRBD1 as D (6 bases). From germline, CDR1 is SGHVS and CDR2 FNYEAQ. The CDR3 has 18 amino acids. The V and J ends lost 5 bases and 1 base respectively, with 20 bases between them. The CDR3 loop reads CASSLPRTEGRNTGELFF. For the CDR3, the DNA is TGTGCCAGCAGCCTCCCGAGGACAGAAGGGAGGAACACCGGGGAGCTGTTTTTT.

This clone is a singleton in its sample. This chain uses TRBV2 with TRBJ2-5; TRBD1 matches 8 bases. The V and J ends lost 5 bases and 2 bases, in that order; junction bases with no gene match: 4. CDR1 and CDR2 (germline): SNHLY, FYNNEI. The CDR3 is 14 amino acids. The CDR3 DNA follows: TGTGCCAGCAGTCCCGGGGACAGGCAAGAGACCCAGTACTTC. Its protein product is CASSPGDRQETQYF.

V and J are TRBV27 and TRBJ1-4, with unresolved D. V was pared by 5 bases and J by 8 bases, with 18 bases between. The CDR3 length is 15 residues. In germline, CDR1 is MNHEY, CDR2 SMNVEV (reference sequence). The CDR3 region has the DNA TGTGCCAGCAGTCCCTTCTCCCTTACCTCCGAAAAACTGTTTTTT. This translates into CASSPFSLTSEKLFF.

The V and J genes are TRBV7-9 and TRBJ2-7; D gene unclear. V gave up 7 bases and J gave up 8 bases, with 15 bases separating them. Per the germline V gene, CDR1 is SEHNR and CDR2 is FQNEAQ (reference sequence). This CDR3 is built from 12 residues. CDR3 protein: CASNAAKGQQYF. CDR3 DNA: TGTGCCAGCAACGCCGCCAAGGGCCAGCAGTACTTC.

The chain recombines TRBV7-9 with TRBJ1-4, with a weak D call TRBD1 (5 bases). There are 13 residues in the CDR3. Trimming took off 5 bases at V and 8 bases at J, with 12 bases between the two ends. Germline-derived CDR1 and CDR2 are SEHNR and FQNEAQ (reference sequence). In DNA form, the CDR3 reads TGTGCCAGCAGCGGGGGGGGACCCGAAAAACTGTTTTTT. It translates to CASSGGGPEKLFF.

The V gene is TRBV9, the J gene TRBJ2-1; 9 bases fit TRBD2. CDR1 and CDR2 from the germline V gene are SGDLS and YYNGEE. The junction had 15 bases not matched to a gene; V was cut back by 4 bases and J by 4 bases. The CDR3 spans 18 residues. The CDR3 DNA sequence: TGTGCCAGCAGCCTCTCCAATGGCGGGGGGGCCGGTTACAATGAGCAGTTCTTC. This encodes CASSLSNGGGAGYNEQFF.

This clone has only one observation. The J gene is TRBJ1-4, the V gene TRBV25-1, with TRBD1 identical over 7 bases. The V and J ends lost 2 bases and 8 bases, in that order; junction bases with no gene match: 8. The CDR3 length is 15 residues. CDR1 and CDR2 (germline): MGHDK, SYGVNS. CDR3 in amino acids: CASSESRQGGEKLFF. The DNA of the CDR3 is TGTGCCAGCAGTGAAAGTAGGCAGGGGGGCGAAAAACTGTTTTTT.

The genes are TRBV27 and TRBJ2-6, with TRBD1 matching 12 bases. The CDR3 is 18 residues long. In germline, CDR1 is MNHEY, CDR2 SMNVEV (reference sequence). The trim removed 2 bases at V and 0 bases at J, leaving 2 bases unmatched. CDR3 nucleotide sequence: TGTGCCAGCAGTTTAGGGACAGGGGGCTTCTCTGGGGCCAACGTCCTGACTTTC. Its protein product is CASSLGTGGFSGANVLTF.

The chain couples TRBV5-6 to TRBJ1-2; no clear D gene. Germline V gives CDR1 SGHDT, CDR2 YYEEEE. CDR3 length equals 14 residues. V was shortened by 1 base and J by 6 bases, with 13 bases between the two germline ends. CDR3 sequence: CASSLYQSSDGYTF. DNA for the CDR3: TGTGCCAGCAGCTTGTATCAGTCGAGCGATGGCTACACCTTC.

This chain's CDR3 is CASSSGPAINTQYF. The CDR3 DNA sequence: TGTGCCAGCAGCTCCGGGCCCGCCATAAATACGCAGTATTTT. The chain combines TRBV5-4 with TRBJ2-3, with D unclear. Germline assignment: CDR1 SGHNT and CDR2 YYREEE (reference sequence). V was trimmed by 3 bases and J by 7 bases, leaving 15 bases between them. This CDR3 region has 14 residues.

This clone was seen a single time. V and J are TRBV19 and TRBJ2-6, with D uncertain. CDR3 size: 16 residues. CDR1 is LNHDA and CDR2 is SQIVND in the germline V gene (reference sequence). V lost 5 bases to trimming and J lost 0 bases, with 11 bases between them. The CDR3 nucleotides read TGTGCCAGTAGTGGGATAGGATCCTCTGGGGCCAACGTCCTGACTTTC. It codes for CASSGIGSSGANVLTF.

The CDR3 sequence is CASSSPGSNQPQHF. The DNA of the CDR3 is TGTGCCAGCAGCTCTCCCGGTAGCAATCAGCCCCAGCATTTT. The chain joins TRBV27 to TRBJ1-5; D gene uncertain. CDR1 is MNHEY and CDR2 is SMNVEV in the germline V gene (reference sequence). The CDR3 runs 14 residues. Between the trimmed V and J ends, which lost 6 bases and 0 bases, there was a span of 9 bases.